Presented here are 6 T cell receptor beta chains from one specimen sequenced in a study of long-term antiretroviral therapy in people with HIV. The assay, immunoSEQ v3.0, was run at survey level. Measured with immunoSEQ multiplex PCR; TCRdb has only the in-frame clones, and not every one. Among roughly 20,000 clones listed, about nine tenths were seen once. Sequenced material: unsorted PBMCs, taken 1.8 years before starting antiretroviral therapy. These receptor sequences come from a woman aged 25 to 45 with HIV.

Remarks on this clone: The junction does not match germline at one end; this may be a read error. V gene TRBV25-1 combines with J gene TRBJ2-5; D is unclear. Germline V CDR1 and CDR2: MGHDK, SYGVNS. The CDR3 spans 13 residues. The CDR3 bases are TGTGCCAGCAGTCACAATTATCAAGATACCCAGTACTTC. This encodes CASSHNYQDTQYF.

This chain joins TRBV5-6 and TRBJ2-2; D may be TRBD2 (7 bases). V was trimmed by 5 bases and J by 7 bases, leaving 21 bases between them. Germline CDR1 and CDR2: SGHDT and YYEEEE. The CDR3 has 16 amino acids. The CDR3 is CASRPLVGGGDGELFF. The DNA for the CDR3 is TGTGCCAGCAGGCCACTCGTTGGAGGGGGGGACGGGGAGCTGTTTTTT.

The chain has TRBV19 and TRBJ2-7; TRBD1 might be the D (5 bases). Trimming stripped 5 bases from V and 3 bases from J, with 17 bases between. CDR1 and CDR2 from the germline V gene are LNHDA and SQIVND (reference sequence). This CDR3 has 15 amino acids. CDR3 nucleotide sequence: TGTGCCAGTAGTTGGGCGCAGGGCAGACTCTACGAGCAGTACTTC. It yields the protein CASSWAQGRLYEQYF.

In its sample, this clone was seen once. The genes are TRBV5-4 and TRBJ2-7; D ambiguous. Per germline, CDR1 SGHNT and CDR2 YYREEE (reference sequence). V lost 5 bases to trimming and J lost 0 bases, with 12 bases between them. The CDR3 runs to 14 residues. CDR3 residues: CASSLGPSSYEQYF. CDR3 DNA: TGTGCCAGCAGTCTGGGTCCCAGCTCCTACGAGCAGTACTTC.

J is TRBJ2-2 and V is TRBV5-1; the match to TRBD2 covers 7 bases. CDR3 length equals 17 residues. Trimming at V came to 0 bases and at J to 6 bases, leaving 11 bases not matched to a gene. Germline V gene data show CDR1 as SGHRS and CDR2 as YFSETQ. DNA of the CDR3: TGCGCCAGCAGCTTGGTAGGCGGCGGGGGAGTTCCCGGGGAGCTGTTTTTT. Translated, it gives CASSLVGGGGVPGELFF.

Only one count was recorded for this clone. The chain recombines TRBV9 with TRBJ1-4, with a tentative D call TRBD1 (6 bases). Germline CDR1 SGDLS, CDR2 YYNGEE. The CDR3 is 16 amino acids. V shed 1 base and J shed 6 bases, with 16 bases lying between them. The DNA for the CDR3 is TGTGCCAGCAGCGTATCTCCCTTGGACAGTGATGAAAAACTGTTTTTT. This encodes CASSVSPLDSDEKLFF.